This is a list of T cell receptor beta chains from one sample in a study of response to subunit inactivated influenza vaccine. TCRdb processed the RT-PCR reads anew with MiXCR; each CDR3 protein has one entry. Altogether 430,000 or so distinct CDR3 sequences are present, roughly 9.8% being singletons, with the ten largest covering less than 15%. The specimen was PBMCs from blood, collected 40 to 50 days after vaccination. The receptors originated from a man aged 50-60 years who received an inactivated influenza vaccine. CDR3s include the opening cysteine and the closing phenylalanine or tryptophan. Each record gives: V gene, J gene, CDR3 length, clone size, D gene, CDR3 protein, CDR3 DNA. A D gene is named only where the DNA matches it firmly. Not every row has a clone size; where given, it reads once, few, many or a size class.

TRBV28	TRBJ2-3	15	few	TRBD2	CASIAPGGQLDTQYF	TGTGCCAGCATTGCGCCGGGGGGGCAGTTAGATACGCAGTATTTT
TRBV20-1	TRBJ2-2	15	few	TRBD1	CSAHSRGRAAGELFF	TGCAGTGCCCATAGCAGGGGGCGCGCGGCCGGGGAGCTGTTTTTT
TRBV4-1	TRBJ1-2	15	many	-	CASSPTERLTYGYTF	TGCGCCAGCAGCCCGACGGAGAGATTAACGTATGGCTACACCTTC
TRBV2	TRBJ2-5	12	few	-	CASRDPQETQYF	TGTGCCAGCAGGGACCCACAAGAGACCCAGTACTTC
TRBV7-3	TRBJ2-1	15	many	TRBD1	CASSWDRGSYNEQFF	TGTGCCAGCAGCTGGGACAGGGGCTCCTACAATGAGCAGTTCTTC
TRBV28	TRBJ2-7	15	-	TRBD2	CASSWTSGPSYEQYF	TGTGCCAGCAGTTGGACTAGCGGACCTTCCTACGAGCAGTACTTC
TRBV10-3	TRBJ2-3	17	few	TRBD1	CAISEPKGQGAIDTQYF	TGTGCCATCAGTGAGCCTAAGGGACAGGGGGCTATAGATACGCAGTATTTT
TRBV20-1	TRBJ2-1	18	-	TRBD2	CGARRGAGGPASYNEQFF	TGCGGTGCTAGACGTGGAGCGGGAGGGCCTGCTAGCTACAATGAGCAGTTCTTC
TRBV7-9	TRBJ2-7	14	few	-	CASRNSEGTYEQYF	TGTGCCAGCAGAAACAGTGAGGGGACCTACGAGCAGTACTTC
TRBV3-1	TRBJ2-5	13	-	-	CASRSGVRETQYF	TGTGCCAGCAGATCGGGAGTGAGAGAGACCCAGTACTTC
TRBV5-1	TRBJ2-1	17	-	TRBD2	CASSLGGSGSSYNEQFF	TGCGCCAGCAGCTTGGGGGGTAGCGGGAGCTCCTACAATGAGCAGTTCTTC
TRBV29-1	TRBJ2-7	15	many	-	CSVEERSGSSYEQYF	TGCAGCGTTGAAGAGAGGAGTGGGAGCTCCTACGAGCAGTACTTC
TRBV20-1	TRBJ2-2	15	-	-	CSARSLSFNTGELFF	TGCAGTGCTAGATCTTTGTCATTTAACACCGGGGAGCTGTTTTTT
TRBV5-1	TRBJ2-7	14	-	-	CASSLSGGHSEQYF	TGCGCCAGCAGCTTGTCAGGGGGGCATTCCGAGCAGTACTTC
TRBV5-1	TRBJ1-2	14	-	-	CASSLEQGGHGYTF	TGCGCCAGCAGCTTGGAACAGGGTGGACATGGCTACACCTTC
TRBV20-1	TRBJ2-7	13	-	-	CSARDMGTYEQYF	TGCAGTGCTAGAGACATGGGCACCTACGAGCAGTACTTC
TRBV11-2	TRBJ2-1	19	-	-	CAISDRTGFGGGPYNEQFF	TGTGCCATCAGCGACCGGACAGGGTTTGGGGGGGGCCCCTACAATGAGCAGTTCTTC
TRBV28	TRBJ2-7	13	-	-	CASHTQGLYEQYF	TGTGCCAGCCATACCCAAGGGCTGTACGAGCAGTACTTC
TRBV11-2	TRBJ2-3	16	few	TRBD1	CASSLDDRGSTDTQYF	TGTGCCAGCAGCTTAGATGACAGGGGTAGCACAGATACGCAGTATTTT
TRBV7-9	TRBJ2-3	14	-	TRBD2	CASSRGTSADTQYF	TGTGCCAGCAGCCGAGGGACTAGCGCAGATACGCAGTATTTT
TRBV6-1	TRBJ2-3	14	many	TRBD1	CASSVDRGTDTQYF	TGTGCCAGCAGTGTCGACAGGGGAACAGATACGCAGTATTTT
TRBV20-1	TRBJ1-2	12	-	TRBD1	CSTDRGTEGYTF	TGCAGTACAGACAGGGGAACAGAAGGCTACACCTTC
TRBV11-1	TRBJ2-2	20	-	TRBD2	CASSSFSFRLAGMNTGELFF	TGTGCCAGCAGCTCCTTTTCTTTTCGGCTAGCGGGGATGAACACCGGGGAGCTGTTTTTT
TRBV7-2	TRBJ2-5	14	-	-	CASSPAASQETQYF	TGTGCCAGCAGCCCCGCCGCCTCCCAAGAGACCCAGTACTTC
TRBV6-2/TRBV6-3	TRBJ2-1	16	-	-	CASSYIGSPLYNEQFF	TGTGCCAGCAGTTATATCGGGAGCCCCCTTTACAATGAGCAGTTCTTC
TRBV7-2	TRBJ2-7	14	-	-	CASSLGFPGYEQYF	TGTGCCAGCAGCTTAGGGTTTCCAGGCTACGAGCAGTACTTC
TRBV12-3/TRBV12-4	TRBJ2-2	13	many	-	CASMGLLAGELFF	TGTGCCAGCATGGGACTCCTCGCCGGGGAGCTGTTTTTT
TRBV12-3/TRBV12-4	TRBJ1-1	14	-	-	CASSLVSGNTEAFF	TGTGCCAGCAGTTTAGTATCGGGTAACACTGAAGCTTTCTTT
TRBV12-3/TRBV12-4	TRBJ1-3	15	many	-	CASSLGVSDGNTIYF	TGTGCCAGCAGCCTAGGGGTTTCTGATGGAAACACCATATATTTT
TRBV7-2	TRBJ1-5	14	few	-	CASSLMAINQPQHF	TGTGCCAGCAGCTTAATGGCCATCAATCAGCCCCAGCATTTT
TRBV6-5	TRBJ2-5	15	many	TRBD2	CASSLVAGVEETQYF	TGTGCCAGCAGTTTAGTAGCGGGAGTGGAGGAGACCCAGTACTTC
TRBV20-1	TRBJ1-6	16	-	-	CSARAPGRSPNSPLHF	TGCAGTGCTAGAGCCCCGGGGCGCAGCCCCAATTCACCCCTCCACTTT
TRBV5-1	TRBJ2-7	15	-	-	CASSLGSQGTYEQYF	TGCGCCAGCAGCTTGGGTTCCCAGGGGACCTACGAGCAGTACTTC
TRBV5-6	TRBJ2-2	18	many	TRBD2	CASTSPKTSGSVTGELFF	TGTGCCAGCACCTCACCCAAGACTAGCGGGAGCGTCACCGGGGAGCTGTTTTTT
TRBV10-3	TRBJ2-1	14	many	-	CATLRRDRINEQFF	TGTGCCACACTGAGACGGGACCGTATCAATGAGCAGTTCTTC
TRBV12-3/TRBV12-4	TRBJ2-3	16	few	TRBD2	CASSQLAGATTDTQYF	TGTGCCAGCAGTCAACTAGCGGGAGCGACCACAGATACGCAGTATTTT
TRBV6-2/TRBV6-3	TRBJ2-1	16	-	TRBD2	CASRHPSGGNYNEQFF	TGTGCCAGCAGGCACCCTAGCGGGGGGAACTACAATGAGCAGTTCTTC
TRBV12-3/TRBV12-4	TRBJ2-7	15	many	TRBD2	CASSLLAGGRDEQYF	TGTGCCAGCAGTCTCCTAGCGGGAGGGAGGGACGAGCAGTACTTC
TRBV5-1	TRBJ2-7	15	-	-	CASSLSGFSTYEQYF	TGCGCCAGCAGCTTGTCGGGGTTTTCGACCTACGAGCAGTACTTC
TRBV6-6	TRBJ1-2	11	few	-	CASSPDYGYTF	TGTGCCAGCAGTCCCGATTATGGCTACACCTTC
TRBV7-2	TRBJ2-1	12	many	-	CASSSVVAEQFF	TGTGCCAGCAGCTCCGTAGTGGCTGAGCAGTTCTTC
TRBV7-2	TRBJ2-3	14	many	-	CASSRASSTDTQYF	TGTGCCAGCAGCCGGGCCAGTAGCACAGATACGCAGTATTTT
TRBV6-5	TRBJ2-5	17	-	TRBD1	CASSYPATGGAQETQYF	TGTGCCAGCAGTTACCCGGCAACAGGGGGCGCCCAGGAGACCCAGTACTTC
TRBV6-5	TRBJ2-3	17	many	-	CASSYSLRADRTDTQYF	TGTGCCAGCAGTTACTCGTTGCGAGCGGACCGCACAGATACGCAGTATTTT
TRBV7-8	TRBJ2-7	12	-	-	CASSLNLPEQYF	TGTGCCAGCAGCTTGAACCTGCCCGAGCAGTACTTC
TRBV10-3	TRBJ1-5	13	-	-	CAISQGSNQPQPF	TGTGCCATCAGTCAGGGGAGCAATCAGCCCCAGCCTTTT
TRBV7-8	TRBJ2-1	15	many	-	CASSQGTRNNNEQFF	TGTGCCAGCAGCCAAGGGACAAGAAACAACAATGAGCAGTTCTTC
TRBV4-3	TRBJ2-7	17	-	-	CASSQDLVGRDSYEQYF	TGCGCCAGCAGCCAAGATCTGGTCGGCAGGGACTCCTACGAGCAGTACTTC
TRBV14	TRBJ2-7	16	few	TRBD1	CASSHLGAGGAYEQYF	TGTGCCAGCAGCCATTTAGGGGCAGGGGGAGCCTACGAGCAGTACTTC